The 32 T cell receptor beta chains below all came from one sample that was sequenced in a study of blood T cell repertoires in COVID-19. The table came from immunoSEQ multiplex PCR; TCRdb's copy has only in-frame clones and leaves some out. The table records 150,000 to 200,000 clones, around 89% of them present only once. The source material was peripheral blood. The receptors were sampled from a man aged 40-49 years with active or convalescent COVID-19.

The J gene is TRBJ2-5, the V gene TRBV18, with 8 nucleotides matching TRBD1. This CDR3 has 13 residues. The germline CDR1 and CDR2 sequences are KGHSH and LQKENI. The V gene end was trimmed by 3 bases and the J gene end by 8 bases; junction bases not matched to a gene: 5. The chain's CDR3 is CASSPGQAGTQYF. CDR3 nucleotide sequence: TGTGCCAGCTCACCGGGACAGGCGGGAACCCAGTACTTC.

This rearrangement joins TRBV7-9 to TRBJ1-5; TRBD1 agrees at 9 bases. Germline V gives CDR1 SEHNR, CDR2 FQNEAQ (reference sequence). The CDR3 has 16 residues. Trimming took 4 bases from V and 7 from J; bases not matched to a gene: 11. The CDR3 DNA sequence: TGTGCCAGCAGCTCCTTCGACAGGGGGAAAGGGCAGCCCCAGCATTTT. Amino acids: CASSSFDRGKGQPQHF.

CDR3 region: CAIRENEQFF. CDR3 sequence (DNA): TGTGCCATAAGGGAGAATGAGCAGTTCTTC. The chain is built from TRBV6-5 and TRBJ2-1; D may be TRBD2 (5 bases). Between the trimmed V and J ends, which lost 10 bases and 7 bases, there was a span of 8 bases. Germline V gene data show CDR1 as MNHEY and CDR2 as SVGAGI. CDR3 size: 10 residues.

This chain uses TRBV7-8 with TRBJ2-1, with D perhaps TRBD2 (7 bases). CDR1 is SGHVS, CDR2 FQNEAQ, per germline. This CDR3 has 17 residues. The ends were cut back, 3 bases at V and 0 bases at J, with 15 bases in the middle. DNA of the CDR3: TGTGCCAGCAGCTTCAAAACAGGGACTAACTCCTACAATGAGCAGTTCTTC. Its protein is CASSFKTGTNSYNEQFF.

The gene calls are TRBV7-2 and TRBJ2-3, with 14 bases matching TRBD2. This CDR3 region has 16 residues. V was clipped by 3 bases and J by 6 bases; unmatched bases: 5. In germline, CDR1 is SGHTA, CDR2 FQGNSA. This chain's CDR3 is CASSLGTSGRMDTQYF. The CDR3 DNA sequence: TGTGCCAGCAGCTTGGGGACTAGCGGGAGAATGGATACGCAGTATTTT. Looking up the rest from reference TRBV7-2 and TRBJ2-3 gives the full variable domain: GAGVSQSPSNKVTEKGKDVELRCDPISGHTALYWYRQSLGQGLEFLIYFQGNSAPDKSGLPSDRFSAERTGGSVSTLTIQRTQQEDSAVYLCASSLGTSGRMDTQYFGPGTRLTVL.

The gene calls are TRBV10-2 and TRBJ2-7; D gene uncertain. Germline V CDR1 and CDR2: WSHSY, SAAADI. Trimming took off 3 bases at V and 0 bases at J, with 6 bases between the two ends. The CDR3 contains 13 residues. The CDR3 DNA is TGCGCCAGCAGTGAATTTCTCTCCTACGAGCAGTACTTC. Amino acid sequence: CASSEFLSYEQYF.

V is TRBV6-4 and J is TRBJ1-1; tentative D call: TRBD1 (5 bases). The V gene lost 4 bases and the J gene lost 6 bases, with 15 bases spanning the gap. The CDR3 spans 14 residues. Germline assignment: CDR1 MRHNA and CDR2 SNTAGT. The CDR3 DNA is TGTGCCAGCAGTGCAACAGGTGGGATCGCTGAAGCTTTCTTT. Translating gives CASSATGGIAEAFF.

The chain recombines TRBV28 with TRBJ2-3; D uncertain. The germline V gene encodes CDR1 MDHEN and CDR2 SYDVKM. CDR3 size: 12 residues. V lost 8 bases, J lost 6 bases, and 12 bases lay in between. CDR3 in amino acids: CASGDFADTQYF. CDR3 DNA sequence: TGTGCCAGCGGAGACTTTGCGGATACGCAGTATTTT.

The CDR3 DNA follows: TGTGCCAGTAGTTTACAGGGTGCTGAAGCTTTCTTT. Translated, it gives CASSLQGAEAFF. V gene TRBV19 combines with J gene TRBJ1-1, with a possible D match to TRBD1 (6 bases). The germline V gene encodes CDR1 LNHDA and CDR2 SQIVND (reference sequence). This CDR3 contains 12 residues. The ends were cut back, 5 bases at V and 6 bases at J, with 10 bases in the middle.

J is TRBJ2-7 and V is TRBV24-1; D ambiguous. Germline loops: CDR1 KGHDR, CDR2 SFDVKD. The length of the CDR3 is 15 residues. Deletions cut 4 bases from V and 5 bases from J, with 17 bases between. The DNA of the CDR3 is TGTGCCACCAGTGACGGTTTGGGCAGGATAGACGAGCAGTACTTC. It encodes CATSDGLGRIDEQYF.

The chain joins TRBV29-1 to TRBJ1-1; D not resolved. V gave up 7 bases and J gave up 0 bases, with 6 bases separating them. Germline loops: CDR1 SQVTM, CDR2 ANQGSEA. This CDR3 contains 11 residues. The CDR3 DNA reads TGCAGCGGGAGTATGAACACTGAAGCTTTCTTT. It translates to CSGSMNTEAFF.

CDR3 DNA: TGCGCCAGCAGCTTGGACGCGGGGGCCAACGTCCTGACTTTC. Amino acid sequence: CASSLDAGANVLTF. The chain recombines TRBV5-1 with TRBJ2-6; D remains unclear. V was cut by 0 bases and J by 4 bases, with 5 bases left in between. Germline V lookup: CDR1 SGHRS, CDR2 YFSETQ. CDR3 length equals 14 residues.

This rearrangement joins TRBV15 to TRBJ2-1, with 9 bases fitting TRBD2. V lost 6 bases, J lost 5 bases, and 8 bases stayed unmatched. Germline values: CDR1 LNHNV, CDR2 YYDKDF (reference sequence). The CDR3 extends over 15 amino acids. The CDR3 reads CATSLEAGGHNEQFF. Here the CDR3 DNA reads TGTGCCACCAGTTTAGAAGCGGGAGGACACAATGAGCAGTTCTTC.

The chain carries TRBV7-2 and TRBJ2-3, with 7 bases aligning to TRBD2. J was trimmed by 5 bases and V by 5 bases; bases with no gene match: 7. The CDR3 sequence is 14 residues long. CDR1 is SGHTA and CDR2 is FQGNSA in the germline V gene. Here the CDR3 reads CASSTSSGRDTQYF. As DNA, the CDR3 is TGTGCCAGCAGCACGTCTAGCGGAAGAGATACGCAGTATTTT.

V gene TRBV6-1 combines with J gene TRBJ1-2; 9 positions match TRBD1. The V gene end was trimmed by 0 bases and the J gene end by 5 bases; junction bases not matched to a gene: 4. CDR3 length: 15 residues. Germline assignment: CDR1 MNHNS and CDR2 SASEGT. As DNA, the CDR3 is TGTGCCAGCAGTGAAGCCACAGGGGGCGCGTATGGCTACACCTTC. Its protein is CASSEATGGAYGYTF.

The chain uses TRBV12-3 or TRBV12-4 and TRBJ1-5, with D possibly TRBD1 on 6 matching bases. This CDR3 region has 13 residues. V dropped 7 bases and J dropped 5 bases, with 12 bases sitting between them. The CDR3 nucleotides are TGTGCCAGCATCAGGGACATCGATCAGCCCCAGCATTTT. Amino acids: CASIRDIDQPQHF.

The V call is TRBV12-3 or TRBV12-4, the J call TRBJ2-2; unclear D gene. The CDR3 length is 13 residues. V was trimmed by 2 bases and J by 5 bases, leaving 6 bases between them. Here the CDR3 DNA reads TGTGCCAGCAGTTTATCGTTAACCGGGGAGCTGTTTTTT. Translating gives CASSLSLTGELFF.

This chain joins TRBV4-3 and TRBJ2-7; TRBD1 matches 11 bases. This CDR3 has 17 amino acids. Germline trimming cut 0 bases from V and 2 bases from J; bases unmatched to any gene: 6. CDR1 is LGHNA, CDR2 YSLEER, per germline. The DNA of the CDR3 is TGCGCCAGCAGCCAAGAAGAACGGGACAGGGGGACCTACGAGCAGTACTTC. Translating gives CASSQEERDRGTYEQYF.

This sequence joins TRBV18 and TRBJ1-5; 7 bases align to TRBD1. CDR1 and CDR2 (germline): KGHSH, LQKENI. The CDR3 is 13 residues long. V lost 4 bases to trimming and J lost 7 bases; unmatched junction nucleotides: 4. Here the CDR3 reads CASSQGARQPQHF. CDR3 nucleotide sequence: TGTGCCAGCTCACAGGGGGCGAGGCAGCCCCAGCATTTT. The whole variable domain, remainder taken from reference TRBV18 and TRBJ1-5, is NAGVMQNPRHLVRRRGQEARLRCSPMKGHSHVYWYRQLPEEGLKFMVYLQKENIIDESGMPKERFSAEFPKEGPSILRIQQVVRGDSAAYFCASSQGARQPQHFGDGTRLSIL.

This chain joins TRBV5-6 and TRBJ1-3; D not resolved. The CDR3 has 14 residues. CDR1 is SGHDT and CDR2 is YYEEEE in the germline V gene. The ends were cut back, 2 bases at V and 4 bases at J, with 10 bases in the middle. The chain's CDR3 is CASSFGPGGNTIYF. The CDR3 DNA reads as TGTGCCAGCAGCTTCGGCCCCGGGGGAAACACCATATATTTT.

This chain connects TRBV9 to TRBJ2-3, with 8 bases fitting TRBD2. CDR1 is SGDLS, CDR2 YYNGEE, per germline. The CDR3 length is 15 residues. V trimming: 3 bases; J trimming: 4 bases; junction bases outside the gene matches: 7. DNA for the CDR3: TGTGCCAGCAGCGACGGGGGGGCCGGCGCAGATACGCAGTATTTT. It translates to CASSDGGAGADTQYF.

This chain links TRBV29-1 with TRBJ2-2; perhaps TRBD2 as D (6 bases). Germline CDR1 SQVTM, CDR2 ANQGSEA. V was clipped by 2 bases and J by 7 bases, with 11 bases between them. CDR3 length: 13 amino acids. The CDR3 DNA sequence: TGCAGCGTTGAACCCGCGGGGAACGGGGAGCTGTTTTTT. This encodes CSVEPAGNGELFF.

The V and J genes are TRBV19 and TRBJ2-3, with TRBD2 identical over 7 bases. V was clipped by 1 base and J by 4 bases; unmatched bases: 5. Germline lookup yields CDR1 LNHDA and CDR2 SQIVND (reference sequence). This CDR3 spans 15 amino acids. The CDR3 sequence is CASSIVGSGADTQYF. The CDR3, as DNA: TGTGCCAGTAGTATAGTCGGGAGCGGGGCAGATACGCAGTATTTT.

The chain recombines TRBV7-2 with TRBJ2-5; 11 nucleotides match TRBD1. Trimming at V came to 5 bases and at J to 5 bases, leaving 7 bases not matched to a gene. CDR1 and CDR2 from the germline V gene are SGHTA and FQGNSA. The CDR3 consists of 15 residues. The CDR3 is CASSGQGALVETQYF. CDR3 sequence (DNA): TGTGCCAGCAGCGGACAGGGGGCGCTTGTTGAGACCCAGTACTTC.

The chain combines TRBV10-3 with TRBJ2-7; 8 nucleotides line up with TRBD1. The germline V gene encodes CDR1 ENHRY and CDR2 SYGVKD. The CDR3 runs to 15 residues. Trimming cost V 2 bases and J 1 base; bases outside gene matches: 4. The CDR3 sequence is CAISEIQGASYEQYF. CDR3 coding DNA: TGTGCCATCAGTGAGATCCAGGGGGCATCCTACGAGCAGTACTTC.

This sequence joins TRBV9 and TRBJ1-2, with a possible D match to TRBD1 (5 bases). Germline V gives CDR1 SGDLS, CDR2 YYNGEE. Trimming shortened V by 3 bases and J by 4 bases, and 10 bases separated the two germline ends. CDR3 length: 13 amino acids. This CDR3 reads CASSEGHAYGYTF. In nucleotides, the CDR3 is TGTGCCAGCAGCGAAGGACACGCCTATGGCTACACCTTC.

The chain employs TRBV7-9 and TRBJ1-1, with 8 bases fitting TRBD1. The germline V gene has CDR1 SEHNR and CDR2 FQNEAQ (reference sequence). The CDR3 is 13 amino acids. The ends lost 3 bases at V and 7 bases at J; junction bases unmatched: 4. Written as DNA, the CDR3 is TGTGCCAGCAGCTTCGGGACAGGAGGTGAAGCTTTCTTT. It codes for CASSFGTGGEAFF.

In DNA, the CDR3 is TGTGCCAGCAGCCTAAGACAGGTGAACACCGGGGAGCTGTTTTTT. This codes for CASSLRQVNTGELFF. This sequence joins TRBV7-2 and TRBJ2-2; tentative D call: TRBD1 (6 bases). Trimming removed 5 bases from V and 1 base from J, with 11 bases in between. The V gene's germline CDR1 is SGHTA and CDR2 FQGNSA. The CDR3 covers 15 residues. Drawing the rest from reference TRBV7-2 and TRBJ2-2, the complete variable domain is GAGVSQSPSNKVTEKGKDVELRCDPISGHTALYWYRQSLGQGLEFLIYFQGNSAPDKSGLPSDRFSAERTGGSVSTLTIQRTQQEDSAVYLCASSLRQVNTGELFFGEGSRLTVL.

This sequence joins TRBV6-2 or TRBV6-3 and TRBJ2-7; D is possibly TRBD2 (5 bases). Germline-derived CDR1 and CDR2 are MNHEY and SVGEGT. CDR3 length equals 16 residues. V lost 0 bases and J lost 1, with 13 bases in between. DNA of the CDR3: TGTGCCAGCAGTTACTCGAGGGCAGGTCCTTCCTACGAGCAGTACTTC. It specifies CASSYSRAGPSYEQYF.

This clone was seen once. CDR3 amino acids: CASSIHRNQPQHF. The CDR3 bases are TGTGCCAGTAGTATACACAGGAATCAGCCCCAGCATTTT. This chain joins TRBV19 and TRBJ1-5; maybe TRBD1 (5 bases). The CDR3 length is 13 residues. The V end was cut by 2 bases, the J end by 4 bases, with 6 bases between. Germline CDR1 reads LNHDA; CDR2 reads SQIVND (reference sequence).

The chain couples TRBV12-5 to TRBJ2-7, with 7 bases identical to TRBD1. V gave up 5 bases and J gave up 5 bases; unmatched junction bases: 6. CDR1 is LGHNT, CDR2 FRNRAP, per germline. The CDR3 is 13 amino acids. The CDR3 spells CASGPATGDEQYF. CDR3 in DNA: TGTGCTAGTGGTCCAGCTACAGGGGACGAGCAGTACTTC.

This chain connects TRBV24-1 to TRBJ2-2; 10 positions match TRBD1. V shed 5 bases, J shed 6 bases, and the junction held 5 bases outside the gene matches. Germline V gives CDR1 KGHDR, CDR2 SFDVKD. This CDR3 has 15 amino acids. The CDR3 nucleotides read TGTGCCACCAGTGGGGGACAGGGGCTCTCCGGGGAGCTGTTTTTT. This translates into CATSGGQGLSGELFF.